This T cell receptor beta chain came from a study of T cells of healthy individuals. Only a few counts were recorded for this clonotype. MiXCR was run by TCRdb on the 5' RACE reads, yielding one entry per CDR3 protein. Seen here are around 100,000 distinct CDR3 sequences, about 16% observed once, and the top ten hold around 6.4%. The CDR3 sequence is 15 residues long. V was clipped by 6 bases and J by 3 bases, with 15 bases between them. From germline, CDR1 is MNHEY and CDR2 SVGEGT. The V call is TRBV6-2 or TRBV6-3, the J call TRBJ1-5, with D perhaps matching TRBD1 (5 bases). The sequence was obtained from a human donor in good health. Here the CDR3 DNA reads TGTGCCAGCAGCCGAAGTGACAGTTACAATCAGCCCCAGCATTTT. As protein: CASSRSDSYNQPQHF.